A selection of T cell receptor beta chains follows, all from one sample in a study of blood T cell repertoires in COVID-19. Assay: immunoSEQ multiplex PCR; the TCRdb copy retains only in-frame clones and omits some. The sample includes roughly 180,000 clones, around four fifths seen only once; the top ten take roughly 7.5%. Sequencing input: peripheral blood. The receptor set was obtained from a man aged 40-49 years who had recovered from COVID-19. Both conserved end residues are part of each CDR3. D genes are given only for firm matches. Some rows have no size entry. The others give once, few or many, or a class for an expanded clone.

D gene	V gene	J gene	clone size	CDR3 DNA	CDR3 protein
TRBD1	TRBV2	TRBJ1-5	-	TGTGCCAGCAGCGCCACGGGACAGAGTCAGCCCCAGCATTTT	CASSATGQSQPQHF
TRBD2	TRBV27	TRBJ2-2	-	TGTGCCAGCAGTGCCACTAGCGGGAGGGCCGGCGGGGAGCTGTTTTTT	CASSATSGRAGGELFF
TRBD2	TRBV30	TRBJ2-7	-	TGTGCCTGGACTAGCGGGGGCCACGAGCAGTACTTC	CAWTSGGHEQYF
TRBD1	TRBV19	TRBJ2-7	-	TGTGCCAGTGGACAGGGTAGGCACGAGCAGTACTTC	CASGQGRHEQYF
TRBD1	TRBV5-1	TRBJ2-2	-	TGCGCCAGCAGCTGGGGACAGGCCATGAACACCGGGGAGCTGTTTTTT	CASSWGQAMNTGELFF
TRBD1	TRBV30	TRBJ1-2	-	TGTGCCTGGAGAGTAGTACAGGGGGCCATTCCCCCCCCCTATGGCTACACCTTC	CAWRVVQGAIPPPYGYTF
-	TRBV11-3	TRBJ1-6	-	TGTGCCAGCAGCGCAGGCTGGTTCAATTCACCCCTCCACTTT	CASSAGWFNSPLHF
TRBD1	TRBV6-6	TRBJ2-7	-	TGTGCCAGCAGCCGCGATTTCGACCGGGACAGCTACGAGCAGTACTTC	CASSRDFDRDSYEQYF
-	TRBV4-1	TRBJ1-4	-	TGCGCCAGCAGCCCGATTCAGAAAAATGAAAAACTGTTTTTT	CASSPIQKNEKLFF
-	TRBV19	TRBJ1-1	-	TGTGCCAGTAGTTGGGGGCTGAACACTGAAGCTTTCTTT	CASSWGLNTEAFF
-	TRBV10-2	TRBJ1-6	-	TGCGCCAGCAGTGCCGCCGGAGGAGGTAATTCACCCCTCCACTTT	CASSAAGGGNSPLHF
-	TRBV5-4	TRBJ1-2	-	TGTGCCAGCAGCTTGTTACAAGCTAACTATGGCTACACCTTC	CASSLLQANYGYTF
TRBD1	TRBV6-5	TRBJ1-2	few	TGTGCCAGCAGTTATGACAGGGGCTATGGCTACACCTTC	CASSYDRGYGYTF
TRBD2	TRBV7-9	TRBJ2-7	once	TGTGCCAGCAGCTCGTCGACTAGCGGGAGATCTTACGAGCAGTACTTC	CASSSSTSGRSYEQYF
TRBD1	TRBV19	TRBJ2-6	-	TGTGCCAGTAGTATAAGCTCGGGACAGCCGATCTCTGGGGCCAACGTCCTGACTTTC	CASSISSGQPISGANVLTF
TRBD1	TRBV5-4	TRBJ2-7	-	TGTGCCAGCAGTCTTAGACAGGGCGACGAGCAGTACTTC	CASSLRQGDEQYF
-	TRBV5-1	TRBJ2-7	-	TGCGCCAGCAGCTTTTCCAGGGGTGGATACGAGCAGTACTTC	CASSFSRGGYEQYF
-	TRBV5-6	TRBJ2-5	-	TGTGCCAGCAGCTTGGCGGGGACCCAGTACTTC	CASSLAGTQYF
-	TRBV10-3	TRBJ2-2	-	TGTGCCACCGCAACAGGGTCCGGGGAGCTGTTTTTT	CATATGSGELFF
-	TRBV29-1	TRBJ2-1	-	TGCAGCGCCCGCATGGGAGAGGGGGGAGGGAATGAGCAGTTCTTC	CSARMGEGGGNEQFF
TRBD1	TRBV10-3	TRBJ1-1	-	TGTGCCATCAGTGACAGGGGGTCTGAAGCTTTCTTT	CAISDRGSEAFF
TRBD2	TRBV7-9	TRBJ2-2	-	TGTGCCAGCAGCCCGGGCCCATCTAGCGGGGAGAACACCGGGGAGCTGTTTTTT	CASSPGPSSGENTGELFF
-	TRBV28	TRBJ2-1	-	TGTGCCAGCAGAACGAACAGGGAAGGCGCCTACAATGAGCAGTTCTTC	CASRTNREGAYNEQFF
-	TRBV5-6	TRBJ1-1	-	TGTGCCAGCAGCTTTGCGACGGGGTGGGTAGCTTTCTTT	CASSFATGWVAFF
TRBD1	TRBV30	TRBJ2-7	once	TGTGCCTGGACCCCCGGACAGGGCATCTACGAGCAGTACTTC	CAWTPGQGIYEQYF
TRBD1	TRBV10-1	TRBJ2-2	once	TGCGCCAGCAACCCCCGGGACAGTCGGGACACCGGGGAGCTGTTTTTT	CASNPRDSRDTGELFF
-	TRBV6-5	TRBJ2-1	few	TGTGCCAGCAGCCCAGGGTCTTTTACGGGTGAGCAGTTCTTC	CASSPGSFTGEQFF
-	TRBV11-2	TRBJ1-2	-	TGTGCCAGCAGCTTAAAGATCGGGGACTATGGCTACACCTTC	CASSLKIGDYGYTF
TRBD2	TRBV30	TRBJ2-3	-	TGTGCCTGGACTAGCGGGGGGTCCCAATACACAGATACGCAGTATTTT	CAWTSGGSQYTDTQYF
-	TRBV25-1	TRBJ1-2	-	TGTGCCAGCATGACATCTAACTATGGCTACACCTTC	CASMTSNYGYTF
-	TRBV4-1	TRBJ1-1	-	TGCGCCAGCAGCCAAGGGGCCGTCTCCCTGAACACTGAAGCTTTCTTT	CASSQGAVSLNTEAFF
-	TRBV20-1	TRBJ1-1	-	TGCAGTGCTAGAGATGGCCCTGAAGCTTTCTTT	CSARDGPEAFF
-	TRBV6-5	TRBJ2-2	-	TGTGCCAGCAGTTACCAGGACTCCGGGGAGCTGTTTTTT	CASSYQDSGELFF
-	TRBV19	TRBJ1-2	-	TGTGCCAGTAGTATTGGGGGGAAGGATGGCTACACCTTC	CASSIGGKDGYTF
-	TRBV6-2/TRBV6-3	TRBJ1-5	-	TGTGCCAGCAGTTACCCCGGGGGTAGCAATCAGCCCCAGCATTTT	CASSYPGGSNQPQHF
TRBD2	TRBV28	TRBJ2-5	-	TGTGCCAGCAGTCCCGCGGGGCGGGGGGGCCAAGAGACCCAGTACTTC	CASSPAGRGGQETQYF
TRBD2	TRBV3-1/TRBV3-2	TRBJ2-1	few	TGTGCCAGCAGTTCTAGCGGGAACAATGAGCAGTTCTTC	CASSSSGNNEQFF
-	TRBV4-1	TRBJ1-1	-	TGCGCCAGCAGCCATCGGGGGGCTGAAGCTTTCTTT	CASSHRGAEAFF
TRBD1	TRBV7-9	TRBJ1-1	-	TGTGCCAGCAGCTTAGTGGGCAGGGGGGCAATGAACACTGAAGCTTTCTTT	CASSLVGRGAMNTEAFF